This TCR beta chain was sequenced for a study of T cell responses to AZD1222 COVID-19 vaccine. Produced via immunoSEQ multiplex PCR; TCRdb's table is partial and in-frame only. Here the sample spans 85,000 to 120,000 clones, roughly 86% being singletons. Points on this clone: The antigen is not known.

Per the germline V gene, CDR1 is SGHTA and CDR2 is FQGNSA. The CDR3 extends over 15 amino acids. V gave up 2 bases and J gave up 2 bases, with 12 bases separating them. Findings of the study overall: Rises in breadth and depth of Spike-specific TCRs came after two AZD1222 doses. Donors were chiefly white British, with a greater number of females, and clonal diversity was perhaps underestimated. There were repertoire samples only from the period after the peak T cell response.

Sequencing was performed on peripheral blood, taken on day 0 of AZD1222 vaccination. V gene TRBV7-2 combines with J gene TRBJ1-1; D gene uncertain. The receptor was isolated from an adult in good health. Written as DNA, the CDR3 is TGTGCCAGCAGCTTACAGTCGGCGGCAAACACTGAAGCTTTCTTT. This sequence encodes CASSLQSAANTEAFF.